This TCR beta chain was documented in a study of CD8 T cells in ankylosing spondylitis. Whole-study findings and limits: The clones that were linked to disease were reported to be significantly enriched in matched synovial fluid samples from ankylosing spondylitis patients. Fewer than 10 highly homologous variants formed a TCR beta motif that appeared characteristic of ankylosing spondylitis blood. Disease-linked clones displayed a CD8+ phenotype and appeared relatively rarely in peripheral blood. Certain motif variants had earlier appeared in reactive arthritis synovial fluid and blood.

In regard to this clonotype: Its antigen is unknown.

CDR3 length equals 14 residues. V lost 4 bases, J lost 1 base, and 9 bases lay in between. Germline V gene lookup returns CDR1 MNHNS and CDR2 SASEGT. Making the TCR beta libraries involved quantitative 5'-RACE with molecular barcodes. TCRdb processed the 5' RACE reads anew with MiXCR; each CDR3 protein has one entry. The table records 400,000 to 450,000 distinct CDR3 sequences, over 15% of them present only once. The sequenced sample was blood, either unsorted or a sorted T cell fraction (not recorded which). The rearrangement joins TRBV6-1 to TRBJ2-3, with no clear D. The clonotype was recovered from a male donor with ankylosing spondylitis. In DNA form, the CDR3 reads TGTGCCAGCAGTGTAGGTTCGGGCACAGATACGCAGTATTTT. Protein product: CASSVGSGTDTQYF.